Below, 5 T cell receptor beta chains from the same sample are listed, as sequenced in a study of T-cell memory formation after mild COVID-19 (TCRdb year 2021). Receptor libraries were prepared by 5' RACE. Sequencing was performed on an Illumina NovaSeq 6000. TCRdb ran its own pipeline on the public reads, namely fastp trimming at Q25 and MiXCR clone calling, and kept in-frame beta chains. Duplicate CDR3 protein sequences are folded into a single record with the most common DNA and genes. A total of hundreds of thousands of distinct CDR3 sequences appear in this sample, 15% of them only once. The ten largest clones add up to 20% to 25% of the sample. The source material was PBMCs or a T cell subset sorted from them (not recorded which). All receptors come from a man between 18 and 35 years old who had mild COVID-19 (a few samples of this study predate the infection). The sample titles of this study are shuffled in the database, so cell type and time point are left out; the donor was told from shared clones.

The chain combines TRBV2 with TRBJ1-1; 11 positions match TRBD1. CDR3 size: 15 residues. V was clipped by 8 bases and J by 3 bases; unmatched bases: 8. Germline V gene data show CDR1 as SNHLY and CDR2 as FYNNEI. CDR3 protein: CASLRTGGEDTEAFF. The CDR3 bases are TGTGCCAGCTTGAGGACAGGGGGCGAGGACACTGAAGCTTTCTTT.

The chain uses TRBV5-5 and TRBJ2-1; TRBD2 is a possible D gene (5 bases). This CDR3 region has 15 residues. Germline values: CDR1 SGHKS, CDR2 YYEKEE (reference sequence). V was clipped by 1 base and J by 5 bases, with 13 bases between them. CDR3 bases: TGTGCCAGCAGCTTGCGGGAAGCAGGAAACAATGAGCAGTTCTTC. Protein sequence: CASSLREAGNNEQFF.

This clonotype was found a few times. The CDR3 reads CASGGGYEQYV. The DNA of the CDR3 is TGTGCCAGTGGAGGGGGGTACGAGCAGTACGTC. The V and J genes are TRBV2 and TRBJ2-7, with D perhaps given as TRBD1 or TRBD2 (6 bases each). This CDR3 contains 11 residues. The germline V gene encodes CDR1 SNHLY and CDR2 FYNNEI. V lost 9 bases and J lost 4, with 10 bases in between.

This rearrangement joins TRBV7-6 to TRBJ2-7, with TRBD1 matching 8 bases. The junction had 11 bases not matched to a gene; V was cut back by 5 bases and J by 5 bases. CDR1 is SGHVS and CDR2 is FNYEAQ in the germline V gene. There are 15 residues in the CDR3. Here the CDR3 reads CASSPSPDRVHEQYF. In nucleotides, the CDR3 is TGTGCCAGCAGCCCTAGTCCGGACAGGGTCCACGAGCAGTACTTC.

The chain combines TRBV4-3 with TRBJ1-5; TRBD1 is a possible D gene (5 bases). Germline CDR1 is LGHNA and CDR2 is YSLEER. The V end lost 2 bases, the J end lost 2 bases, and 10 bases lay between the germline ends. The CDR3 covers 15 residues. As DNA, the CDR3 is TGCGCCAGCAGCCAAAACAGGATGGGCAATCAGCCCCAGCATTTT. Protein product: CASSQNRMGNQPQHF.